These 5 T cell receptor beta chains were sequenced from one sample in a study of T cells in Graves' hyperthyroidism and ophthalmopathy. The CDR3 regions of TCR beta were amplified from RNA transcripts. A first-round RT-PCR of the TCR CDR3 used the HTBI primer set. TCRdb re-called the multiplex PCR reads with MiXCR, one entry per CDR3 protein. In the table there are some 500,000 distinct CDR3 sequences, less than 25% of which are singletons. The specimen sequenced was blood. The origin of the receptors is a woman aged 25 to 39 with Graves' ophthalmopathy.

In its sample, this clonotype was seen many times. The chain recombines TRBV11-2 with TRBJ1-5; 11 bases agree with TRBD1. The CDR3 runs to 19 residues. The junction had 13 bases not matched to a gene; V was cut back by 0 bases and J by 6 bases. Germline assignment: CDR1 SGHAT and CDR2 FQNNGV. The CDR3 DNA is TGTGCCAGCAGCTTAGAGTTCGGACAGGGGGCAGCTTGGTCTCAGCCCCAGCATTTT. This gives the protein CASSLEFGQGAAWSQPQHF.

At least ten counts were recorded for this clonotype. V is TRBV5-1 and J is TRBJ1-1, with 10 bases aligning to TRBD1. The CDR3 runs to 14 residues. V lost 0 bases and J lost 7; bases outside the gene matches: 3. The germline gives CDR1 SGHRS, CDR2 YFSETQ. This CDR3 is CASSLVGQGYEAFF. The CDR3 coding sequence is TGCGCCAGCAGCTTGGTGGGACAGGGGTATGAAGCTTTCTTT.

This sequence joins TRBV5-1 and TRBJ1-2, with 7 nucleotides matching TRBD1. The CDR3 contains 15 residues. Trimming at V came to 2 bases and at J to 2 bases, leaving 6 bases not matched to a gene. Per the germline V gene, CDR1 is SGHRS and CDR2 is YFSETQ. The DNA for the CDR3 is TGCGCCAGCAGCTTAGAGGGGGCGGAAAACTATGGCTACACCTTC. It translates to CASSLEGAENYGYTF.

V gene TRBV7-8 combines with J gene TRBJ1-1; D is possibly TRBD1 (5 bases). Deletions cut 4 bases from V and 3 bases from J, with 24 bases between. Germline V lookup: CDR1 SGHVS, CDR2 FQNEAQ. The length of the CDR3 is 18 residues. This CDR3 reads CASSSPTRIRALDTEAFF. The CDR3, as DNA: TGTGCCAGCAGCTCCCCGACAAGGATCAGGGCCTTGGACACTGAAGCTTTCTTT.

This clonotype showed up just a few times. The gene calls are TRBV11-2 and TRBJ1-6, with D possibly TRBD1 on 5 matching bases. The CDR3 extends over 17 amino acids. Trimming removed 1 base from V and 6 bases from J, with 16 bases in between. Germline assignment: CDR1 SGHAT and CDR2 FQNNGV. The CDR3 DNA reads TGTGCCAGCAGCTTAGGAAGGGGAGCCGCCGGTAATTCACCCCTCCACTTT. This encodes CASSLGRGAAGNSPLHF.